Listed below are T cell receptor beta chains from one sample, sequenced in a study of T-cell reconstitution after alpha-beta-depleted transplantation in children. MiXCR, run by TCRdb on the PCR reads, gives a single entry per CDR3 protein. The table lists about 540,000 distinct CDR3 sequences, around 27% of them singletons. The sample in question was PBMCs, obtained before TCRalphabeta/CD19-depleted stem cell transplant. Receptors were obtained from a boy under two years old with Wiskott-Aldrich syndrome, due to receive a stem cell transplant. The CDR3 runs from the conserved cysteine through the conserved F or W.

j_call,v_call,cdr3_aa
TRBJ2-1,TRBV5-1,CASSLGDRVHEQFF
TRBJ2-1,TRBV29-1,CSGIERGLAGGREQFF
TRBJ1-4,TRBV6-1,CASSDGQSFFEKLFF
TRBJ2-3,TRBV5-1,CASSFGTNTDTQYF
TRBJ1-1,TRBV7-2,CASSLAGDQAFF
TRBJ2-7,TRBV20-1,CSASSSGRLNYEQYF
TRBJ2-2,TRBV12-3/TRBV12-4,CASSLTQDSGELFF
TRBJ2-1,TRBV12-3/TRBV12-4,CASSGKAGGRGNEQFF
TRBJ2-1,TRBV5-5,CASSTNRGPSNEQFF
TRBJ2-3,TRBV10-3,CAISVRLASTDTQYF
TRBJ2-1,TRBV11-2,CASSLRQVGHNEQFF
TRBJ2-3,TRBV6-1,CASSRQGRRGDTQYF
TRBJ2-2,TRBV3-1,CASSKWLGLNTGELFF
TRBJ1-1,TRBV4-2,CASSHLEGQSNTEAFF
TRBJ1-1,TRBV5-1,CASSFPAMNTEAFF
TRBJ2-1,TRBV9,CASSVLGRAHNEQFF
TRBJ2-1,TRBV14,CASSQDPGGTYNEQFF
TRBJ2-3,TRBV7-9,CASSGTTTDTQYF
TRBJ1-5,TRBV6-2/TRBV6-3,CASSYSRIATNQPQHF
TRBJ2-1,TRBV15,CATSKALLGGDEQFF
TRBJ1-2,TRBV28,CASSLGQNTYGYTF
TRBJ2-5,TRBV28,CASSLRQGYETQYF
TRBJ1-1,TRBV20-1,CSARLTRVMRGLNTEAFF
TRBJ2-7,TRBV6-2/TRBV6-3,CASSFPPSGSIKDYEQYF
TRBJ2-3,TRBV20-1,CSAREWGRGLRNTQYF
TRBJ2-4,TRBV5-1,CASSLTSIRNIQYF
TRBJ2-1,TRBV12-3/TRBV12-4,CASSLRGIEQFF
TRBJ1-5,TRBV20-1,CSARKQGFNQPQHF
TRBJ2-7,TRBV12-3/TRBV12-4,CASCKAGGISYEQYF
TRBJ2-7,TRBV5-1,CASSLVLAGVDEQYF
TRBJ1-1,TRBV29-1,CSVVGGGSEAFF
TRBJ2-5,TRBV15,CATSRGGGETQYF
TRBJ2-1,TRBV29-1,CSVVSSGSAVYEQFF
TRBJ2-2,TRBV20-1,CSARDAGAFAGELFF
TRBJ2-1,TRBV7-4,CASSLVSKADEQFF
TRBJ2-1,TRBV6-1,CASSTTGEKRTNEQFF
TRBJ1-1,TRBV29-1,CSVSTGVNTEAFF
TRBJ1-3,TRBV28,CASRLRVISGNTIYF
TRBJ1-2,TRBV12-3/TRBV12-4,CASSRFFPGYTF
TRBJ1-6,TRBV20-1,CSASSGAGDSPLHF
TRBJ2-1,TRBV20-1,CSARDRARPHNEQFF
TRBJ2-7,TRBV20-1,CSAKTDSYEQYF
TRBJ2-7,TRBV5-1,CASSGSHGLTSPYEQYF
TRBJ2-1,TRBV12-3/TRBV12-4,CASSLRRTSGYNEQFF
TRBJ2-1,TRBV3-1,CASSQDVQRGYNEQFF